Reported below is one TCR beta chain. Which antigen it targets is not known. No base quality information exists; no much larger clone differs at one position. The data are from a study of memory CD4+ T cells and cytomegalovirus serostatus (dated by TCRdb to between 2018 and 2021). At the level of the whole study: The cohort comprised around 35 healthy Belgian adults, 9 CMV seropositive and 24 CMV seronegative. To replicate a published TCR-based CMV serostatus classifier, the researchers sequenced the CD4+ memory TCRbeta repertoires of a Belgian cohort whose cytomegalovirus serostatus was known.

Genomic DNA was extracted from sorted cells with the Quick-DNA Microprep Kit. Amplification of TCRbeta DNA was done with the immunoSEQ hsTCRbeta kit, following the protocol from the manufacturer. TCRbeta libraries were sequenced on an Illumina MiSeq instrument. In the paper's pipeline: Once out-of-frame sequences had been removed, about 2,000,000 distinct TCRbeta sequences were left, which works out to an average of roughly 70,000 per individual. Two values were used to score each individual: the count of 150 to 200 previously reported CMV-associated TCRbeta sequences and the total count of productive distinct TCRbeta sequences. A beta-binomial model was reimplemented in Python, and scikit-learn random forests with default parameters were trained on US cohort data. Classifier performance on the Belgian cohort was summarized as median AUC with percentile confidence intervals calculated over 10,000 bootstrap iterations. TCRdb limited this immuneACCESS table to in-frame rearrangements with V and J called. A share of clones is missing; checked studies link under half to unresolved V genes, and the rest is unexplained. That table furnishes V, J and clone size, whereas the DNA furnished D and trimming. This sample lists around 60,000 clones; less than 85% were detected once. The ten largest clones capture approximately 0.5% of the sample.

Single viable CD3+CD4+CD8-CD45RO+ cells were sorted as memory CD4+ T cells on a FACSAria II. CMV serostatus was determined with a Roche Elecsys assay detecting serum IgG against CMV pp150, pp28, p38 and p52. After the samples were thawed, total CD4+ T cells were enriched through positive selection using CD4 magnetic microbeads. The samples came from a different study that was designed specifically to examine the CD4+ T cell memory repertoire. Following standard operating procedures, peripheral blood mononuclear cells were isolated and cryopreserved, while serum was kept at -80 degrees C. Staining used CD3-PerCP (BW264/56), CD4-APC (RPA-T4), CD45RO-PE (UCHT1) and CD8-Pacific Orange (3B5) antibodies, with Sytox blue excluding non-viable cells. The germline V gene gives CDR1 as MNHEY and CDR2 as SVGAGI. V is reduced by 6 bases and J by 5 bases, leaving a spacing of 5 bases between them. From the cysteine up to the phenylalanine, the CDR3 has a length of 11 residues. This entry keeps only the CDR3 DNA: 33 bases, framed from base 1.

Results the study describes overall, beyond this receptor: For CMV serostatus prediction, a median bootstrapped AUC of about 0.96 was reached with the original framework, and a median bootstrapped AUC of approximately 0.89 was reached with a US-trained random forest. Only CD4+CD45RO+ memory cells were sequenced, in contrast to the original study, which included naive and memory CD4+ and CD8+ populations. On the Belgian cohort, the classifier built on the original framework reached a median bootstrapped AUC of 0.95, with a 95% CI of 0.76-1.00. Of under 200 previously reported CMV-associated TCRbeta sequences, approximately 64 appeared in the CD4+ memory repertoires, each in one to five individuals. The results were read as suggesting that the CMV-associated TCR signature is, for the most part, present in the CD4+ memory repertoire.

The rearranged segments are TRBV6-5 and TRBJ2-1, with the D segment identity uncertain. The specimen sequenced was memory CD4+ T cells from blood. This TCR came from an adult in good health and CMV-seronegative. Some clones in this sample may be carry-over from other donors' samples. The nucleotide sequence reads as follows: TGTGCCAGCAGCCGAGACAATGAGCAGTTCTTC. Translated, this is CASSRDNEQFF.